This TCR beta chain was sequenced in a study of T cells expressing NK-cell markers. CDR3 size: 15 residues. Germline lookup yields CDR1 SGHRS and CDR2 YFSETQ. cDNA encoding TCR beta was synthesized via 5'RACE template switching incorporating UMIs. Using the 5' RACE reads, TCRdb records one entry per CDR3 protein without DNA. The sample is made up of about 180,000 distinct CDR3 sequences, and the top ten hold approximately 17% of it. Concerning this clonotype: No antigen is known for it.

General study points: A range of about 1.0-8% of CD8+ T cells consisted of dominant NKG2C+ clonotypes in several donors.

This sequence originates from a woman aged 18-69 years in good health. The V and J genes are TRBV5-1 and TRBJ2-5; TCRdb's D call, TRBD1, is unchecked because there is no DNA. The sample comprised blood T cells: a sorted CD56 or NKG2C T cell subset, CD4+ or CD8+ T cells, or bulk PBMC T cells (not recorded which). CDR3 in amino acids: CASSFTGDGKETQYF.